The 29 T cell receptor beta chains listed next were all sequenced from one sample in a study of blood T cell repertoires in COVID-19. Assay used: immunoSEQ multiplex PCR; TCRdb lists only in-frame clones, some missing. The table records roughly 260,000 clones, 70% to 90% of them present only once. The sample comprised peripheral blood. The receptors shown here come from a woman between 40 and 55 years old who had recovered from COVID-19.

This chain connects TRBV5-1 to TRBJ2-5, with a possible D match to TRBD2 (5 bases). The CDR3 covers 15 residues. Per germline, CDR1 SGHRS and CDR2 YFSETQ. V shed 2 bases and J shed 5 bases, with 16 bases lying between them. CDR3 DNA: TGCGCCAGCAGCTTTAGTGGCTTACCGGGGGAGACCCAGTACTTC. Translated, it gives CASSFSGLPGETQYF.

The rearrangement uses TRBV24-1 and TRBJ2-1; TRBD2 might be the D (5 bases). V was trimmed by 3 bases and J by 1 base, leaving 12 bases between them. The CDR3 length is 16 residues. The germline V gene encodes CDR1 KGHDR and CDR2 SFDVKD. CDR3: CATSDARPGSYNEQFF. In nucleotides, the CDR3 is TGTGCCACCAGTGATGCCCGACCGGGATCCTACAATGAGCAGTTCTTC.

The gene calls are TRBV27 and TRBJ1-1; 7 bases align to TRBD1. Germline lookup yields CDR1 MNHEY and CDR2 SMNVEV (reference sequence). The CDR3 extends over 15 amino acids. The ends lost 6 bases at V and 9 bases at J; junction bases unmatched: 16. In DNA form, the CDR3 reads TGTGCCAGCAGATATTTAGAGGGGGCCGGCCCCAAAGCTTTCTTT. It codes for CASRYLEGAGPKAFF.

CDR3 in amino acids: CASSLLRETQYF. CDR3 nucleotide sequence: TGTGCCAGCAGTTTGCTGAGGGAGACCCAGTACTTC. This chain uses TRBV28 with TRBJ2-5, with D unresolved. Germline V lookup: CDR1 MDHEN, CDR2 SYDVKM. The CDR3 spans 12 residues. Trimming stripped 3 bases from V and 5 bases from J, with 7 bases between.

This clone appeared a single time. This chain links TRBV4-1 with TRBJ2-1, with 9 nucleotides matching TRBD2. CDR1 and CDR2 from the germline V gene are MGHRA and YSYEKL. The CDR3 has 17 residues. Trimming took 0 bases from V and 1 from J; bases not matched to a gene: 4. The CDR3, as DNA: TGCGCCAGCAGCCAAGATGCAGCGGGAGGTTCCTACAATGAGCAGTTCTTC. Its protein product is CASSQDAAGGSYNEQFF.

This clone has a handful of counts. The rearrangement uses TRBV3-1 (or the pseudogene TRBV3-2) and TRBJ2-1; TRBD1 might be the D (5 bases). V dropped 1 base and J dropped 1 base, with 11 bases sitting between them. Germline-derived CDR1 and CDR2 are LGHDT and YNNKEL (reference sequence). The CDR3 sequence is 16 residues long. CDR3 nucleotide sequence: TGTGCCAGCAGCCAAGTTCGGACACTGTCCTACAATGAGCAGTTCTTC. Translated: CASSQVRTLSYNEQFF.

This clone was picked up a small number of times. The V and J genes are TRBV2 and TRBJ1-2, with TRBD1 as a possible D gene (5 bases). This CDR3 is built from 14 residues. The V and J ends lost 6 bases and 1 base respectively, with 12 bases between them. CDR1 and CDR2 (germline): SNHLY, FYNNEI. CDR3 in amino acids: CASRKQEINYGYTF. DNA for the CDR3: TGTGCCAGCAGGAAACAGGAGATTAACTATGGCTACACCTTC.

This chain uses TRBV27 with TRBJ2-1; 9 bases match TRBD1. The V gene's germline CDR1 is MNHEY and CDR2 SMNVEV (reference sequence). J gave up 1 base and V 3 bases, and 1 base lay outside the gene matches. The CDR3 contains 15 residues. CDR3 protein: CASSLDRGSYNEQFF. In DNA form, the CDR3 reads TGTGCCAGCAGTTTGGACAGGGGTTCCTACAATGAGCAGTTCTTC.

This clone was recorded only once. The genes are TRBV5-1 and TRBJ2-5; 10 bases align to TRBD2. CDR1 SGHRS and CDR2 YFSETQ come from the germline V gene. The CDR3 consists of 16 residues. V lost 2 bases to trimming and J lost 5 bases; unmatched junction nucleotides: 9. Here the CDR3 DNA reads TGCGCCAGCAGCTTAGCAGCGGGAGGGCCCGGGGAGACCCAGTACTTC. It yields the protein CASSLAAGGPGETQYF.

V gene TRBV18 combines with J gene TRBJ2-7; 7 positions match TRBD1. This CDR3 contains 14 residues. Trimming at V came to 2 bases and at J to 3 bases, leaving 4 bases not matched to a gene. Germline V gene data show CDR1 as KGHSH and CDR2 as LQKENI. CDR3 amino acids: CASSPEAGGYEQYF. The CDR3 region has the DNA TGTGCCAGCTCACCAGAGGCAGGGGGCTACGAGCAGTACTTC.

There are a few counts of this clone. The rearrangement joins TRBV5-1 to TRBJ1-5, with D perhaps TRBD1 (5 bases). V gave up 4 bases and J gave up 7 bases, with 18 bases separating them. The CDR3 contains 15 residues. Germline V CDR1 and CDR2: SGHRS, YFSETQ. The CDR3 reads CASSPGTGGGQPQHF. The CDR3 DNA follows: TGCGCCAGCAGCCCCGGAACCGGGGGTGGACAGCCCCAGCATTTT.

This chain joins TRBV4-3 and TRBJ2-3; possible D gene TRBD2, 5 bases. Looked up from germline, CDR1 is LGHNA and CDR2 is YSLEER. There are 17 residues in the CDR3. Trimming took off 0 bases at V and 0 bases at J, with 13 bases between the two ends. The CDR3 nucleotides are TGCGCCAGCAGCCAAGAACGAGGGAGTCCTAGCACAGATACGCAGTATTTT. This gives the protein CASSQERGSPSTDTQYF.

This rearrangement joins TRBV5-4 to TRBJ1-6; 9 bases are shared with TRBD1. The germline V gene encodes CDR1 SGHNT and CDR2 YYREEE (reference sequence). CDR3 size: 17 residues. Trimming removed 4 bases from V and 0 bases from J; junction bases left unmatched: 5. This CDR3 is CASSPRTGDSYNSPLHF. DNA for the CDR3: TGTGCCAGCAGCCCACGGACAGGGGACTCCTATAATTCACCCCTCCACTTT.

This clone has a single count. V and J are TRBV27 and TRBJ1-2; 7 bases match TRBD1. The CDR3 sequence is 15 residues long. J was trimmed by 4 bases and V by 2 bases; bases with no gene match: 7. CDR1 and CDR2 (germline): MNHEY, SMNVEV (reference sequence). The CDR3 sequence: CASSLDGDRAYGYTF. As DNA, the CDR3 is TGTGCCAGCAGTTTAGATGGGGACAGAGCCTATGGCTACACCTTC.

This clone showed up just a few times. The CDR3, as DNA: TGTGCCAGCAGCTTTTTGGGACAGGGGGCCGGCTCTGGAAACACCATATATTTT. It is translated as CASSFLGQGAGSGNTIYF. V gene TRBV7-6 combines with J gene TRBJ1-3; TRBD1 matches at 12 bases. The CDR3 is 18 amino acids. Germline CDR1 and CDR2: SGHVS and FNYEAQ. V lost 3 bases, J lost 0 bases, and 6 bases stayed unmatched.

Remarks on this clone: This sample includes further DNA sequences coding for the same CDR3. The chain carries TRBV19 and TRBJ2-7; 8 bases line up with TRBD1. Germline trimming cut 3 bases from V and 4 bases from J; bases unmatched to any gene: 5. The CDR3 extends over 14 amino acids. The germline gives CDR1 LNHDA, CDR2 SQIVND (reference sequence). For the CDR3, the DNA is TGTGCCAGTAGTATCCAGGGGGCTTCATACGAGCAGTACTTC. Encoded protein: CASSIQGASYEQYF. Using reference TRBV19 and TRBJ2-7 for the parts outside the CDR3, the full variable domain is DGGITQSPKYLFRKEGQNVTLSCEQNLNHDAMYWYRQDPGQGLRLIYYSQIVNDFQKGDIAEGYSVSREKKESFPLTVTSAQKNPTAFYLCASSIQGASYEQYFGPGTRLTVT.

The chain employs TRBV6-5 and TRBJ1-6; 7 positions agree with TRBD1. The J segment lost 4 bases and the V segment lost 8 bases, leaving 5 bases of the junction unmatched. The CDR3 sequence is 14 residues long. Germline-derived CDR1 and CDR2 are MNHEY and SVGAGI. CDR3 sequence (DNA): TGTGCCAGCGGGACGACAGGGTATAATTCACCCCTCCACTTT. Translating gives CASGTTGYNSPLHF.

V gene TRBV3-1 (or the pseudogene TRBV3-2) combines with J gene TRBJ1-3; D is perhaps TRBD1 (5 bases). The ends were cut back, 1 base at V and 4 bases at J, with 14 bases in the middle. Per germline, CDR1 LGHDT and CDR2 YNNKEL (reference sequence). This CDR3 comprises 16 residues. CDR3 protein: CASSQVGGASGNTIYF. The CDR3 DNA is TGTGCCAGCAGCCAAGTGGGAGGGGCGTCGGGAAACACCATATATTTT.

The J gene is TRBJ2-3, the V gene TRBV7-2; TRBD2 might be the D (7 bases). CDR3 length equals 19 residues. Germline loops: CDR1 SGHTA, CDR2 FQGNSA. V lost 1 base to trimming and J lost 8 bases, with 28 bases between them. CDR3 sequence: CASSLGSGTGGYSASTQYF. The CDR3 DNA follows: TGTGCCAGCAGCTTAGGTAGTGGTACGGGGGGCTACTCTGCGAGTACGCAGTATTTT.

The rearrangement links TRBV11-3 to TRBJ2-3; TRBD1 aligns across 7 bases. V lost 3 bases, J lost 4 bases, and 7 bases stayed unmatched. The CDR3 length is 15 residues. Germline V CDR1 and CDR2: SGHNT, YENEEA. This CDR3 reads CASSFGSQGADTQYF. The CDR3 nucleotides read TGTGCCAGCAGCTTTGGTTCTCAGGGGGCAGATACGCAGTATTTT.

The chain links TRBV7-2 to TRBJ1-5; a weak D match, TRBD1 (5 bases). The V end lost 1 base, the J end lost 2 bases, and 12 bases lay between the germline ends. CDR1 is SGHTA, CDR2 FQGNSA, per germline. The CDR3 consists of 16 residues. The CDR3 DNA reads as TGTGCCAGCAGCTTAGAATCGGGCAGGGGCAATCAGCCCCAGCATTTT. Translating gives CASSLESGRGNQPQHF.

This chain joins TRBV28 and TRBJ2-7, with a weak D call TRBD1 (5 bases). The V gene lost 3 bases and the J gene lost 2 bases, with 11 bases spanning the gap. The CDR3 totals 14 residues. Germline loops: CDR1 MDHEN, CDR2 SYDVKM. CDR3 protein: CASSLPGRTYEQYF. The DNA of the CDR3 is TGTGCCAGCAGTTTGCCAGGGCGGACCTACGAGCAGTACTTC.

The rearrangement joins TRBV19 to TRBJ1-6; 7 bases map to TRBD1. Germline V lookup: CDR1 LNHDA, CDR2 SQIVND (reference sequence). The CDR3 length is 14 residues. J was trimmed by 7 bases and V by 4 bases; bases with no gene match: 4. CDR3 DNA sequence: TGTGCCAGTAGTACCTTGACAGGGAATTCACCCCTCCACTTT. This gives the protein CASSTLTGNSPLHF.

J is TRBJ2-7 and V is TRBV6-1; D gene unclear. CDR1 and CDR2 from the germline V gene are MNHNS and SASEGT. The CDR3 runs to 12 residues. Trimming left V 2 bases short and J 7 bases short, with 9 bases between. The CDR3 loop reads CASSEKATEQYF. The DNA of the CDR3 is TGTGCCAGCAGTGAAAAGGCGACAGAGCAGTACTTC.

Only one count was recorded for this clone. The identical CDR3 is also encoded by other nucleotide sequences in the sample. This sequence joins TRBV28 and TRBJ1-3; D is perhaps TRBD1 (6 bases). From germline, CDR1 is MDHEN and CDR2 SYDVKM. Trimming removed 4 bases at V and 0 bases at J, with 10 bases between. CDR3 length: 15 residues. This chain's CDR3 is CASSSQGSSGNTIYF. The CDR3 nucleotides are TGTGCCAGCAGTTCCCAGGGGAGCTCTGGAAACACCATATATTTT.

The chain employs TRBV24-1 and TRBJ2-3; 8 bases are a match to TRBD1. The CDR3 is 16 residues long. V lost 4 bases, J lost 2 bases, and 7 bases stayed unmatched. Germline V gene data show CDR1 as KGHDR and CDR2 as SFDVKD. The CDR3, as DNA: TGTGCCACCAGTGACGTTGACAGGGGAGCCACAGATACGCAGTATTTT. Its translation: CATSDVDRGATDTQYF.

V and J are TRBV6-5 and TRBJ1-5; the match to TRBD1 covers 9 bases. From germline, CDR1 is MNHEY and CDR2 SVGAGI. Unmatched junction bases numbered 12, after V lost 8 bases and J lost 7 bases. This CDR3 region has 15 residues. The CDR3 coding sequence is TGTGCCAGCGCCCCCTCGTGGACAGGGGAACAGCCCCAGCATTTT. It yields the protein CASAPSWTGEQPQHF.

This clone was observed once. V is TRBV20-1 and J is TRBJ2-7; D is undetermined. From germline, CDR1 is DFQATT and CDR2 SNEGSKA (reference sequence). The V end lost 8 bases, the J end lost 3 bases, and 11 bases lay between the germline ends. The CDR3 is 11 residues long. CDR3 bases: TGCAGTCCGGGTAAGAACTACGAGCAGTACTTC. Translating gives CSPGKNYEQYF.

The V gene is TRBV3-1 (or the pseudogene TRBV3-2), the J gene TRBJ1-4; 7 nucleotides align to TRBD1. The CDR3 sequence is 13 residues long. Germline loops: CDR1 LGHDT, CDR2 YNNKEL (reference sequence). V gave up 4 bases and J gave up 8 bases; unmatched junction bases: 4. CDR3 sequence reads: CASSRGGGEKLFF. CDR3 in DNA: TGTGCCAGCAGCCGAGGGGGCGGGGAAAAACTGTTTTTT.